Listed below are T cell receptor beta chains from one sample, sequenced in a study of cytomegalovirus exposure and HLA in healthy donors. TCRdb's table, derived via immunoSEQ multiplex PCR, lists solely in-frame clones and lacks some. The table lists some 120,000 clones, 17% of them singletons, with around 2.6% in the top ten. Sequencing used PBMCs. These receptor sequences come from a female donor in good health and CMV-seropositive. The CDR3 runs from the conserved cysteine through the conserved F or W. The D gene is left open where the match is weak. The size of a clone is reported for some rows only, either as once, few or many, or as a class for expanded clones.

j_call v_call d_call clone_size cdr3_nt cdr3_aa
TRBJ1-6 TRBV30 . few TGTGCCTGGAGTGTACTGGAGGAGGCACCCCTCCACTTT CAWSVLEEAPLHF
TRBJ1-3 TRBV6-5 . few TGTGCCAGCAGTTACGCGTTGAAGAGCTCTGGAAACACCATATATTTT CASSYALKSSGNTIYF
TRBJ1-2 TRBV10-3 . few TGTGCCATCAGTGGACAGACAGAAACTAACTATGGCTACACCTTC CAISGQTETNYGYTF
TRBJ1-4 TRBV6-6 . . TGTGCCAGCAGTTACATCGGCGCGGCTAATGAAAAACTGTTTTTT CASSYIGAANEKLFF
TRBJ2-7 TRBV7-9 TRBD1 few TGTGCCAGCAGCTCCGGGACAGGGGCCTACGAGCAGTACTTC CASSSGTGAYEQYF
TRBJ2-7 TRBV30 . few TGTGCCTGGGCAACCGGTGTATCCTCCTACGAGCAGTACTTC CAWATGVSSYEQYF
TRBJ2-2 TRBV5-8 . . TGTGCCAGCAGCCGTACTGATAACACCGGGGAGCTGTTTTTT CASSRTDNTGELFF
TRBJ2-2 TRBV2 . . TGTGCCAGCCAAGCAGGGCAGGGCACCGGGGAGCTGTTTTTT CASQAGQGTGELFF
TRBJ1-5 TRBV6-1 TRBD1 few TGTGCCACGCAGACAGGGATTAGCAATCAGCCCCAGCATTTT CATQTGISNQPQHF
TRBJ2-1 TRBV7-2 TRBD1 . TGTGCCAGCAGCCCGGACAGGGTGGGATCTGATGAGCAGTTCTTC CASSPDRVGSDEQFF
TRBJ1-1 TRBV27 TRBD1 few TGTGCCAGCAGTCCAGATGACAGGGTCACTGAAGCTTTCTTT CASSPDDRVTEAFF
TRBJ2-7 TRBV29-1 . . TGCAGCGCCCGCCTCAGGACATTGGTAGGACCCTACGAGCAGTACTTC CSARLRTLVGPYEQYF
TRBJ2-3 TRBV5-1 TRBD2 few TGCGCCAGCAGCGAGGGACTAGTCCCAGATACGCAGTATTTT CASSEGLVPDTQYF
TRBJ1-2 TRBV5-6 TRBD1 few TGTGCCAGCAGCTTGGTTCAGGGGGCGAATGGCTACACCTTC CASSLVQGANGYTF
TRBJ2-7 TRBV6-5 TRBD2 . TGTGCCAGCAGTTACGCGGAGCGGGGCCGGGTGCAGTACTTC CASSYAERGRVQYF
TRBJ1-2 TRBV11-2 TRBD1 few TGTGCCAGCAGCTTTGGGACAGGGGGGTGGGTGGATGGCTACACCTTC CASSFGTGGWVDGYTF
TRBJ2-2 TRBV15 TRBD1 . TGTGCCACCAGTAACAACCAGGGGGCGAACACCGGGGAGCTGTTTTTT CATSNNQGANTGELFF
TRBJ1-4 TRBV15 . . TGTGCCACCAGCAGGGGAGCTGCAACTAATGAAAAACTGTTTTTT CATSRGAATNEKLFF
TRBJ2-1 TRBV13 TRBD2 . TGTGCCAGCAGCTTAGTAGGTAGCGGGCGATACAATGAGCAGTTCTTC CASSLVGSGRYNEQFF
TRBJ2-7 TRBV6-5 . . TGTGCCACGATCGGAGAGTCCTACGAGCAGTACTTC CATIGESYEQYF
TRBJ2-3 TRBV5-1 . few TGCGCCAGCAGCTTGGTGACAAGCACAGATACGCAGTATTTT CASSLVTSTDTQYF
TRBJ2-5 TRBV6-5 . few TGTGCCAGCAGTCGATCTCTCGGGGGTTGGGAGACCCAGTACTTC CASSRSLGGWETQYF